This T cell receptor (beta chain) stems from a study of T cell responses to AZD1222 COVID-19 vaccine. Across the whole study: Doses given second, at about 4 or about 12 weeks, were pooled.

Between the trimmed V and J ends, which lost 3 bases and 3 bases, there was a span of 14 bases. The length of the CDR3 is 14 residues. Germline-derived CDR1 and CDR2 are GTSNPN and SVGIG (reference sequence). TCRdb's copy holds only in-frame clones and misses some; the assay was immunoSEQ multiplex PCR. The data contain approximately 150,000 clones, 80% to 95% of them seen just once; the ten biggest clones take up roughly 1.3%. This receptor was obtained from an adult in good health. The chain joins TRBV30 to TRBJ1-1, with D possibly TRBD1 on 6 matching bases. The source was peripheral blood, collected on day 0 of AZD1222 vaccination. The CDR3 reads CAWSDLTGYTEAFF. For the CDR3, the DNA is TGTGCCTGGAGCGACCTAACAGGGTACACTGAAGCTTTCTTT.